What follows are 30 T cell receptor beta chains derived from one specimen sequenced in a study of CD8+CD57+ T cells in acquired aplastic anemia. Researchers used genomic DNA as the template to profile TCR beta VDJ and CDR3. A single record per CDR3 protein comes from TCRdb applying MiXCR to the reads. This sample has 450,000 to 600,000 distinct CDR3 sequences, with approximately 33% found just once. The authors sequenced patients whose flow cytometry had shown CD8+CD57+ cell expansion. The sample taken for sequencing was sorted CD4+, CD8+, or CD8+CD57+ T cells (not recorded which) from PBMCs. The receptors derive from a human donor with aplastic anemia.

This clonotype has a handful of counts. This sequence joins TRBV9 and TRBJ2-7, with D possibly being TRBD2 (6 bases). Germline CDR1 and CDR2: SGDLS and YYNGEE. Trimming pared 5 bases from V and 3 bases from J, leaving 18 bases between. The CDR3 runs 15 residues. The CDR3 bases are TGTGCCAGCAGTGTCCCGGGGGTGAGCAACTACGAGCAGTACTTC. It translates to CASSVPGVSNYEQYF.

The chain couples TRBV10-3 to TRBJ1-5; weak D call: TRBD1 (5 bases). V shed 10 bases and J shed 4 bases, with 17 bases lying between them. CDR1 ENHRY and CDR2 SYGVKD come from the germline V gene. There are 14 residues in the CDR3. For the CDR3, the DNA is TGTGCCACGCGAGACAGACAGAAAAATCAGCCCCAGCATTTT. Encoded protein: CATRDRQKNQPQHF.

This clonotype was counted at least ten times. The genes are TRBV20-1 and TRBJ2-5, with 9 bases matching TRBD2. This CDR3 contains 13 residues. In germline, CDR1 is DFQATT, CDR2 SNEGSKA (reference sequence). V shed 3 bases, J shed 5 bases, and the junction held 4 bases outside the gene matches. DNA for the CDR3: TGCAGTGCTAGTCCTAGCGGGAAGGAGACCCAGTACTTC. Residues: CSASPSGKETQYF.

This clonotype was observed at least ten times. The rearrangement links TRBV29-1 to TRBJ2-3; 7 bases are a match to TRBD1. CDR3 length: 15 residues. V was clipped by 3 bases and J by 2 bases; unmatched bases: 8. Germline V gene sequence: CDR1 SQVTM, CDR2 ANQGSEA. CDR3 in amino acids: CSVDSNTGVTDTQYF. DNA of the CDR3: TGCAGCGTTGACTCAAACACAGGGGTCACAGATACGCAGTATTTT.

Here the CDR3 reads CASRDGPEKLFF. The CDR3 DNA reads TGTGCCAGTAGGGACGGACCTGAAAAACTGTTTTTT. This chain joins TRBV19 and TRBJ1-4, with D unclear. Trimming shortened V by 6 bases and J by 7 bases, and 9 bases separated the two germline ends. The CDR3 is 12 residues long. The germline CDR1 and CDR2 sequences are LNHDA and SQIVND (reference sequence).

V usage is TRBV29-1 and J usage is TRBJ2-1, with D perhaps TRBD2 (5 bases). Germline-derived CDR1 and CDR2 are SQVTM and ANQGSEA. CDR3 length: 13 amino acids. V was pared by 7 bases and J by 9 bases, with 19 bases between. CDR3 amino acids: CSAIDGGGGEQFF. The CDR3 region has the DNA TGCAGCGCAATAGACGGAGGCGGAGGTGAGCAGTTCTTC.

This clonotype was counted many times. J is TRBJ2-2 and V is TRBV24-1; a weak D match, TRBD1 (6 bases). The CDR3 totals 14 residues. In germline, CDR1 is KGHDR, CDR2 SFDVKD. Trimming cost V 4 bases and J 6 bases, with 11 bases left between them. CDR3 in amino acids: CATSDPRGPGELFF. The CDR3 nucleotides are TGTGCCACCAGTGACCCCAGGGGCCCCGGGGAGCTGTTTTTT.

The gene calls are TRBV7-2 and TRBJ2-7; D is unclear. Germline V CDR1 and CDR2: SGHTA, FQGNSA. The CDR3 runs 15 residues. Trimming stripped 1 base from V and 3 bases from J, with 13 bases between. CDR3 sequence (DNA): TGTGCCAGCAGCTTAGTTCGCCCAAGGGTCTACGAGCAGTACTTC. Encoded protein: CASSLVRPRVYEQYF. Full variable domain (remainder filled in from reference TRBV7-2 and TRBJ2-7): GAGVSQSPSNKVTEKGKDVELRCDPISGHTALYWYRQSLGQGLEFLIYFQGNSAPDKSGLPSDRFSAERTGGSVSTLTIQRTQQEDSAVYLCASSLVRPRVYEQYFGPGTRLTVT.

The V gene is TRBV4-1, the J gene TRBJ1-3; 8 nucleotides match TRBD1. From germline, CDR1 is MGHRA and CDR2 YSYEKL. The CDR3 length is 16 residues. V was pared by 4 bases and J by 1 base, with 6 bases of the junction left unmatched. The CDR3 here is CASSLAGGMSGNTIYF. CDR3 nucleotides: TGCGCCAGCAGCCTAGCAGGGGGCATGTCTGGAAACACCATATATTTT.

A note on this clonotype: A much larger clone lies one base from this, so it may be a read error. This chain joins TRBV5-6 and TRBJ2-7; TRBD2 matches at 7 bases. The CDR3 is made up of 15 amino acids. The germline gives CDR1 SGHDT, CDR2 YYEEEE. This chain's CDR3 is CAGSLAVAGVSEQYF. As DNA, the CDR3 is TGTGCCGGCAGCTTGGCCGTGGCGGGAGTCTCCGAGCAGTACTTC.

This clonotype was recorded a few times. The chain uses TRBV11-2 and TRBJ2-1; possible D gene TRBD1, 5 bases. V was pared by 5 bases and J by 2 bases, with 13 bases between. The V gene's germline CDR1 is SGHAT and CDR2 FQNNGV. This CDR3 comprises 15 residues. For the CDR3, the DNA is TGTGCCAGCAGCCGCGACAGTTCTACCTACAATGAGCAGTTCTTC. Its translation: CASSRDSSTYNEQFF.

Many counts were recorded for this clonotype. The CDR3 sequence: CATSDLRGLNTEAFF. CDR3 nucleotides: TGTGCCACCAGTGATTTGAGGGGACTGAACACTGAAGCTTTCTTT. The J gene is TRBJ1-1, the V gene TRBV24-1; D might be TRBD1 (5 bases). Trimming took off 0 bases at V and 0 bases at J, with 7 bases between the two ends. Germline CDR1 reads KGHDR; CDR2 reads SFDVKD. The CDR3 is made up of 15 amino acids.

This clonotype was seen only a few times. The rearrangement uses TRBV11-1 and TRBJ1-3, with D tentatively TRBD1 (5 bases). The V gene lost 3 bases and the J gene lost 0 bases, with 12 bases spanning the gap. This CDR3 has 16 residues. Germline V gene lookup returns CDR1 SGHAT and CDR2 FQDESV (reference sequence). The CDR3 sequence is CASSFFRGGSGNTIYF. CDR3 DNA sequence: TGTGCCAGCAGCTTTTTTCGGGGGGGCTCTGGAAACACCATATATTTT.

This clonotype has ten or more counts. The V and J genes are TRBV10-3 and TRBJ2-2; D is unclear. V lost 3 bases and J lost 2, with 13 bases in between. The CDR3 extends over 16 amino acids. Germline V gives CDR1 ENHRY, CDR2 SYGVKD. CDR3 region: CAISEGWESNTGELFF. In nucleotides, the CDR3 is TGTGCCATCAGTGAAGGATGGGAAAGCAACACCGGGGAGCTGTTTTTT.

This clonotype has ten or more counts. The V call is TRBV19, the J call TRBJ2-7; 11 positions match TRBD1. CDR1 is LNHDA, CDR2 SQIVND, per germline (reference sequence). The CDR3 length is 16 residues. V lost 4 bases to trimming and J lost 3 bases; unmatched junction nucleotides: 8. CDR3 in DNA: TGTGCCAGTAGTACATGGGACAGGGGGATCCGCTACGAGCAGTACTTC. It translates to CASSTWDRGIRYEQYF.

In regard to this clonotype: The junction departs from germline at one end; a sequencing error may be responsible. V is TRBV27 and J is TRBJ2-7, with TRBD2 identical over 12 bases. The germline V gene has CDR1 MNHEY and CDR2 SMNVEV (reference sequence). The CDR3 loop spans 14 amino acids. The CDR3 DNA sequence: TGTGTCAGCGCGCGACTAGCGGGAGTCTGCGAGCAGTACTTC. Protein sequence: CVSARLAGVCEQYF.

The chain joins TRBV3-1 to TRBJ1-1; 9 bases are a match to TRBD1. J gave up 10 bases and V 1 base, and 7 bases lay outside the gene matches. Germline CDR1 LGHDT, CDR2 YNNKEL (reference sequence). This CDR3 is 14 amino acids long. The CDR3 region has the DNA TGTGCCAGCAGCCAAGGGTGGACAGGGGATCGAGCTTTCTTT. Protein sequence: CASSQGWTGDRAFF. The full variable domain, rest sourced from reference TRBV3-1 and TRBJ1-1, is DTAVSQTPKYLVTQMGNDKSIKCEQNLGHDTMYWYKQDSKKFLKIMFSYNNKELIINETVPNRFSPKSPDKAHLNLHINSLELGDSAVYFCASSQGWTGDRAFFGQGTRLTVV.

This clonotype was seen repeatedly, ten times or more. CDR3 region: CSVGGTYNEQFF. CDR3 DNA: TGCAGCGTTGGGGGAACCTACAATGAGCAGTTCTTC. This sequence joins TRBV29-1 and TRBJ2-1; no definite D call. This CDR3 spans 12 amino acids. V was clipped by 4 bases and J by 2 bases, with 6 bases between them. Looked up from germline, CDR1 is SQVTM and CDR2 is ANQGSEA.

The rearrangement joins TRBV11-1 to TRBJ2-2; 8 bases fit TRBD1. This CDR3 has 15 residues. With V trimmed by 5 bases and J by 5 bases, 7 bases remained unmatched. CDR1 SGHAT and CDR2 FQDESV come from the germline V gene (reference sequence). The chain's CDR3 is CASSPDRVSTGELFF. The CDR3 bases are TGTGCCAGCAGCCCGGACAGGGTGTCGACCGGGGAGCTGTTTTTT. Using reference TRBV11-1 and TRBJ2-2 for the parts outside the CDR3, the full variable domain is EAEVAQSPRYKITEKSQAVAFWCDPISGHATLYWYRQILGQGPELLVQFQDESVVDDSQLPKDRFSAERLKGVDSTLKIQPAELGDSAMYLCASSPDRVSTGELFFGEGSRLTVL.

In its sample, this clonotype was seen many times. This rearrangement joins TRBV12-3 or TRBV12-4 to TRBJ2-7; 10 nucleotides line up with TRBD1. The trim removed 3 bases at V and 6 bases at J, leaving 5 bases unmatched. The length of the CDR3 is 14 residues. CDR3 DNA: TGTGCCAGCAGTTTTCGCGACAGGGGGCCCGAGCAGTACTTC. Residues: CASSFRDRGPEQYF.

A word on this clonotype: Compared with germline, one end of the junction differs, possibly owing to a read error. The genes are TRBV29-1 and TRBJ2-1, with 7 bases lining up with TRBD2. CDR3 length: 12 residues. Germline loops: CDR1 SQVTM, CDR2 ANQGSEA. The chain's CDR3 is CAWRLAGGGQFF. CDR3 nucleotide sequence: TGTGCCTGGAGACTAGCCGGCGGGGGGCAGTTCTTC.

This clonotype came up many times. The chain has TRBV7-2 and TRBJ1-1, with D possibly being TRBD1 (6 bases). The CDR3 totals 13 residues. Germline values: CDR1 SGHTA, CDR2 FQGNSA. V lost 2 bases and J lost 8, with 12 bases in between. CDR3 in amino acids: CASSLPGGREAFF. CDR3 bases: TGTGCCAGCAGCTTACCCGGGGGCAGGGAAGCTTTCTTT.

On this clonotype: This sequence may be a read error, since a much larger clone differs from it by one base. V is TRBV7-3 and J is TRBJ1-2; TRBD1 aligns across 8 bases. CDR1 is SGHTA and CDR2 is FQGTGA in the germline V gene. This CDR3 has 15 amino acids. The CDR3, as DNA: TGTGCCAGCAGCTTATGGGGACAGGAGGACTATGGCTACGCCTTC. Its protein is CASSLWGQEDYGYAF. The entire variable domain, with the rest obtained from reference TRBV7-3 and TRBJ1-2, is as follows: GAGVSQTPSNKVTEKGKYVELRCDPISGHTALYWYRQSLGQGPEFLIYFQGTGAADDSGLPNDRFFAVRPEGSVSTLKIQRTERGDSAVYLCASSLWGQEDYGYAFGSGTRLTVV.

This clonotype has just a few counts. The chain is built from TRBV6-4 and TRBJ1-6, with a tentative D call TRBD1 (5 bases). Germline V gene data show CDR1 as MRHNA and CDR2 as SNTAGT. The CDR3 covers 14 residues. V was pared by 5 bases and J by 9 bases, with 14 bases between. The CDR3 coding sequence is TGTGCCAGCAGTCACGGTGCAGGGATTTCACCCCTCCACTTT. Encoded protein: CASSHGAGISPLHF.

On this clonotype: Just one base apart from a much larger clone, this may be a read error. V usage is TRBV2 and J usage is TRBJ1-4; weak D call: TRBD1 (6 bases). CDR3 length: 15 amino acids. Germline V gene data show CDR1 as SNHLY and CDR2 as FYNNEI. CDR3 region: CASIKGDIANEELFF. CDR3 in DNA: TGTGCCAGCATAAAAGGGGACATCGCTAATGAAGAACTGTTTTTT.

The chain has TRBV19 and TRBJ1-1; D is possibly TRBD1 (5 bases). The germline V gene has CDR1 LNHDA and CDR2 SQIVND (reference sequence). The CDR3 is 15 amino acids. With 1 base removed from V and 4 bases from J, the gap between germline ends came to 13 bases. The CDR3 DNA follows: TGTGCCAGTAGTATAGTAAGCGGGGGGTTCACTGAAGCTTTCTTT. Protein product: CASSIVSGGFTEAFF. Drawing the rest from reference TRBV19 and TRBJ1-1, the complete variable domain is DGGITQSPKYLFRKEGQNVTLSCEQNLNHDAMYWYRQDPGQGLRLIYYSQIVNDFQKGDIAEGYSVSREKKESFPLTVTSAQKNPTAFYLCASSIVSGGFTEAFFGQGTRLTVV.

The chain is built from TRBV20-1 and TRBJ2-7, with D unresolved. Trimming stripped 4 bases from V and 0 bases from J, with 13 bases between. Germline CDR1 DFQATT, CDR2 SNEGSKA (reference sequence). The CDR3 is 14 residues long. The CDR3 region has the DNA TGCAGTGCTACAGAGAGCCCGAGCTCCTACGAGCAGTACTTC. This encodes CSATESPSSYEQYF.

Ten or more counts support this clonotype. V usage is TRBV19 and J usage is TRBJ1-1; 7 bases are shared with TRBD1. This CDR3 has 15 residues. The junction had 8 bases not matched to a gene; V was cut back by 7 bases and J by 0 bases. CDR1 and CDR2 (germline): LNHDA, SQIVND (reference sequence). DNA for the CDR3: TGTGCCAGTACCCGGGGGACAGTTGTGAACACTGAAGCTTTCTTT. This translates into CASTRGTVVNTEAFF.

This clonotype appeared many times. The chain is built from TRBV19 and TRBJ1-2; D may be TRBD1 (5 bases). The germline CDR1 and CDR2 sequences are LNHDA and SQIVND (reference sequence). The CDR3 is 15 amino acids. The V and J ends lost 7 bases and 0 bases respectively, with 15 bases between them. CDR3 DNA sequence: TGTGCCAGTACCCTCGACAGTTTATCTAACTATGGCTACACCTTC. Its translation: CASTLDSLSNYGYTF.

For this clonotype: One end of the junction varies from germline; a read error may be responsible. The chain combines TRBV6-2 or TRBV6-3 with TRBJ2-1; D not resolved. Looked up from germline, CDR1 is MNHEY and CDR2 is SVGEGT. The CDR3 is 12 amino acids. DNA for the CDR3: TGTGCCAGCAGTTACTCAGAACGACGGCCTGTCTTC. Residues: CASSYSERRPVF.